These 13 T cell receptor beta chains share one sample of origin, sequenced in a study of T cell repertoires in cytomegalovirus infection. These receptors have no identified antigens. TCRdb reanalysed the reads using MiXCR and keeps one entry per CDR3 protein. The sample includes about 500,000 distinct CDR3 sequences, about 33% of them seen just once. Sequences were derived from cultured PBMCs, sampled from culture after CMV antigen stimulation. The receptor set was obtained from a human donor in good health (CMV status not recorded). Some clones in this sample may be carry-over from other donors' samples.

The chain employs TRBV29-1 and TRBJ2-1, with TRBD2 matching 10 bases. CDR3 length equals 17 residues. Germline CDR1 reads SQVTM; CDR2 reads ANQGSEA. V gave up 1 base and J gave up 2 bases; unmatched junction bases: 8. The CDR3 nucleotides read TGCAGCGTTGAAGGCCTAGCGGGAGCTACGCCCTACAATGAGCAGTTCTTC. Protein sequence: CSVEGLAGATPYNEQFF.

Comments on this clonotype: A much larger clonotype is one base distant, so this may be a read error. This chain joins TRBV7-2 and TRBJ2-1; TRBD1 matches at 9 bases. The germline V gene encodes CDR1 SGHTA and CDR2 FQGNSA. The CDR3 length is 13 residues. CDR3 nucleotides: TGTGCCCGCAGTTCCGACCCCGGGACAGGGTTGTTCTTC. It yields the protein CARSSDPGTGLFF.

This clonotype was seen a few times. The chain's CDR3 is CASTVLAGGEQFF. In DNA form, the CDR3 reads TGTGCCAGCACGGTACTAGCGGGTGGTGAGCAGTTCTTC. This chain connects TRBV7-3 to TRBJ2-1; 9 bases line up with TRBD2. This CDR3 contains 13 residues. J gave up 9 bases and V 7 bases, and 7 bases lay outside the gene matches. Germline V gene data show CDR1 as SGHTA and CDR2 as FQGTGA.

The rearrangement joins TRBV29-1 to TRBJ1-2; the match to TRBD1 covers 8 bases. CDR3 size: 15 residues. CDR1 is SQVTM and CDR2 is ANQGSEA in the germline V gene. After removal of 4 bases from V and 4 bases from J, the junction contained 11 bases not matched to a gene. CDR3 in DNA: TGCAGCGTTGGCACCGGGACAGGAGCCATCTATGGCTACACCTTC. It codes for CSVGTGTGAIYGYTF. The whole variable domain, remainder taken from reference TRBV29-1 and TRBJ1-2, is SAVISQKPSRDICQRGTSLTIQCQVDSQVTMMFWYRQQPGQSLTLIATANQGSEATYESGFVIDKFPISRPNLTFSTLTVSNMSPEDSSIYLCSVGTGTGAIYGYTFGSGTRLTVV.

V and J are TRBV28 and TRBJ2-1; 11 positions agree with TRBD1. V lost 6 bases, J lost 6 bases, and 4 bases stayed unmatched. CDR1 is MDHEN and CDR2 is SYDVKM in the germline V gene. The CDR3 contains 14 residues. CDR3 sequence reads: CASRGQGALNEQFF. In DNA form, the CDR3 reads TGTGCCAGCAGAGGACAGGGGGCCCTCAATGAGCAGTTCTTC. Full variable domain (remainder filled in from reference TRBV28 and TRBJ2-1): DVKVTQSSRYLVKRTGEKVFLECVQDMDHENMFWYRQDPGLGLRLIYFSYDVKMKEKGDIPEGYSVSREKKERFSLILESASTNQTSMYLCASRGQGALNEQFFGPGTRLTVL.

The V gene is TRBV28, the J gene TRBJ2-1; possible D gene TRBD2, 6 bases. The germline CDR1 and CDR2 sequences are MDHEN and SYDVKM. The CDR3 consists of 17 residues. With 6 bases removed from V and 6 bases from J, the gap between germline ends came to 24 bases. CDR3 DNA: TGTGCCAGCAGCTCCCCAGCGGGTATGAATTCCCCCAATGAGCAGTTCTTC. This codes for CASSSPAGMNSPNEQFF.

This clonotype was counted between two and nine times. This chain's CDR3 is CASRLSVNTGELFF. The CDR3 coding sequence is TGTGCCAGCAGGCTTTCTGTGAACACCGGGGAGCTGTTTTTT. This chain uses TRBV12-3 or TRBV12-4 with TRBJ2-2; no clear D. This CDR3 has 14 amino acids. V lost 6 bases and J 1 base, leaving 9 bases between the germline ends.

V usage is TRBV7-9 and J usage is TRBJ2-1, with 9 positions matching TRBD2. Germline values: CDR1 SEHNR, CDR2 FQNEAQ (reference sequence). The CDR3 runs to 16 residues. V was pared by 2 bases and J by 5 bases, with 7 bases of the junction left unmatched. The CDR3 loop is CASSLLAGLLNNEQFF. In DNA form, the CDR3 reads TGTGCCAGCAGCTTACTAGCGGGGCTCCTTAACAATGAGCAGTTCTTC.

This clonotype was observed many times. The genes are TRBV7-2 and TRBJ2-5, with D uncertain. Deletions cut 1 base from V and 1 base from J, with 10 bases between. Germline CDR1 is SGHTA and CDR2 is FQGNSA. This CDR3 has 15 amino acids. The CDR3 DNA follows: TGTGCCAGCAGCTTAGGTCGACGGGTCCAAGAGACCCAGTACTTC. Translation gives CASSLGRRVQETQYF.

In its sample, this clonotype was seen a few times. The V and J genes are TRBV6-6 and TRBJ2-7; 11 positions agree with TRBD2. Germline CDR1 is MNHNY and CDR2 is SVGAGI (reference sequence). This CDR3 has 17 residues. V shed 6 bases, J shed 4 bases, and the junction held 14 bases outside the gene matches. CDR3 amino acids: CASRPLAVTSGSYEQYV. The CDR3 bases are TGTGCCAGCAGGCCGCTCGCTGTCACTAGCGGGAGTTACGAGCAGTACGTC.

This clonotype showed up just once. The CDR3 DNA is TGCGCCAGCGGACCTAGAGTGAACACCGGGGAGCTGTTTTTT. Translated: CASGPRVNTGELFF. The V gene is TRBV4-1, the J gene TRBJ2-2; D remains ambiguous. With 8 bases removed from V and 1 base from J, the gap between germline ends came to 11 bases. From germline, CDR1 is MGHRA and CDR2 YSYEKL. CDR3 length equals 14 residues.

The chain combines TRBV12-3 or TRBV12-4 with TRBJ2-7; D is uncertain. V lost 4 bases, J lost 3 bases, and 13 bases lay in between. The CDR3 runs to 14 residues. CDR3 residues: CASSSDGNYYEQYF. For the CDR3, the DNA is TGTGCCAGCAGTTCTGACGGAAACTACTACGAGCAGTACTTC.

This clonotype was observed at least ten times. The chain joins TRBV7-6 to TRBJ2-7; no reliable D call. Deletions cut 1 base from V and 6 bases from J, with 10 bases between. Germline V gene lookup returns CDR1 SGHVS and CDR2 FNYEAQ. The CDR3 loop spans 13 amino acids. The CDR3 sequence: CASSLGVGFEQYF. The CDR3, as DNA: TGTGCCAGCAGCTTAGGAGTTGGGTTCGAGCAGTACTTC.